Sequencing of this T cell receptor beta chain was carried out in a study of cytomegalovirus exposure and HLA in healthy donors. On the study more broadly: A previous analysis identified 100 million to 120 million unique TCR beta sequences derived from 180 million or so T cells.

A word on this clone: Its target is unknown.

The CDR3 length is 16 residues. In germline, CDR1 is MNHEY, CDR2 SVGAGI. V was pared by 2 bases and J by 2 bases, with 14 bases between. Each donor was healthy, and each was a bone marrow donor. The PCR was carried out with 60 Vbeta primers and 13 Jbeta primers. Assay used: immunoSEQ multiplex PCR; TCRdb lists only in-frame clones, some missing. The sample records 200,000 or so clones, roughly 74% being singletons. Notes on the study in general: In a later analysis, the majority of CMV-associated beta chains seemingly showed HLA restriction. The presence/absence work took it that sequencing depth was about the same across donors.

Specimen: PBMCs. The chain joins TRBV6-5 to TRBJ2-3; possible D gene TRBD2, 6 bases. This receptor was obtained from a woman in her thirties in good health and CMV-seropositive. DNA for the CDR3: TGTGCCAGCAGTTACGGACTAAGGGACCACACAGATACGCAGTATTTT. Translation gives CASSYGLRDHTDTQYF.